This T cell receptor beta chain was identified in a study of T-cell reconstitution after alpha-beta-depleted transplantation in children. V was cut by 0 bases and J by 8 bases, with 11 bases left in between. The CDR3 extends over 13 amino acids. Germline-derived CDR1 and CDR2 are SGHRS and YFSETQ. As concerns this clonotype: Its target is not known.

Findings of the study overall: The main origin of T-cell counts and diversity one year after transplant was newly produced T cells. Reports say that about two months after transplant, the alpha-beta T cells came out of several hundred graft clones that had expanded.

Preparation of the TCRbeta library used unique molecular identifiers. TCRdb fed the PCR reads into MiXCR, producing one record per CDR3 protein. The table includes roughly 790,000 distinct CDR3 sequences, approximately 15% detected once. The source of this sequence is a male patient aged 5 to 17 who had a stem cell transplant for acute lymphoblastic leukemia, so the T cells may come from the graft donor. This chain uses TRBV5-1 with TRBJ1-2; D remains ambiguous. This specimen consisted of PBMCs, mostly from graft donor cells, obtained 360 days after TCRalphabeta/CD19-depleted stem cell transplant. CDR3 coding DNA: TGCGCCAGCAGCTTGGGGGCGAGGTGGGGCTACACCTTC. Its protein is CASSLGARWGYTF.